Reported below is one T cell receptor beta chain. These data come from a study of naive and memory T cell subsets. Germline V gene lookup returns CDR1 KGHSH and CDR2 LQKENI. V dropped 2 bases and J dropped 6; count of bases not matched to a gene: 10. This CDR3 has 17 amino acids. TCR cDNA received a 3' ligated oligonucleotide that carried a UMI. The SP2 primer and nested alpha and beta constant region primers amplified ligated cDNA in four rounds. TCRdb ran MiXCR on the 5' RACE reads and lists one entry per CDR3 protein. The table shows roughly 48,000 distinct CDR3 sequences, with 4% to 5% occurring only once.

This rearrangement joins TRBV18 to TRBJ2-3; 11 positions agree with TRBD2. The clonotype was recovered from a female donor in good health. CDR3 nucleotide sequence: TGTGCCAGCTCACCAAGACTAGCGGGGCAATCCGGGGATACGCAGTATTTT. It translates to CASSPRLAGQSGDTQYF.